This T cell receptor (beta chain) was captured in a study of T-cell memory formation after mild COVID-19. Looking at the study overall: The TCR clusters were mostly specific to one donor. Broader study findings: Second-wave clones reaching peak frequency on day 37 lacked confirmed SARS-CoV-2 specificity.

About this clonotype: Its antigen is undetermined.

TCRdb independently ran MiXCR on the 5' RACE reads; one entry per CDR3 protein. The sample gives roughly 130,000 distinct CDR3 sequences, approximately 15% of which show up once; over 4% is in the top ten. Germline V CDR1 and CDR2: SGHRS, YFSETQ. Trimming removed 2 bases from V and 3 bases from J, with 11 bases in between. The CDR3 spans 15 residues. The chain has TRBV5-1 and TRBJ1-4; D unclear. This receptor was obtained from a man younger than 35 who had mild COVID-19 (a few samples of this study predate the infection). Cell type and time point are not known. Sample: PBMCs or a T cell subset sorted from them (not recorded which). The CDR3: CASSFAASANEKLFF. Written as DNA, the CDR3 is TGCGCCAGCAGCTTTGCAGCTTCGGCTAATGAAAAACTGTTTTTT.